The 10 T cell receptor beta chains below come from one sample, sequenced in a study of T cell clonality in common variable immunodeficiency. Libraries were prepared by immunoSEQ multiplex PCR; TCRdb keeps only in-frame clonotypes and omits some of them. The record shows 50,000 or so clones for this sample, with no singletons present. Source material: peripheral blood mononuclear cells. The origin of the receptors is a person aged 18 to 70 in good health.

This clone was counted only a few times. The read finishes 3 residues shy of the CDR3 end, and the germline J gene is used to complete it. The chain is built from TRBV2 and TRBJ2-1, with D perhaps matching TRBD2 (6 bases). The CDR3 has 14 amino acids. In germline, CDR1 is SNHLY, CDR2 FYNNEI. With 6 bases removed from V and 5 bases from J, the gap between germline ends came to 14 bases. The covered CDR3 bases are TGTGCCAGCAGAGGACACGGACTAAACAATGAG. It is translated as CASRGHGLNNE. The whole CDR3 sequence is CASRGHGLNNEQFF.

The sample holds many counts of this clone. The read terminates 3 residues ahead of where the CDR3 ends, so the germline J gene completes it. The chain is built from TRBV20-1 and TRBJ2-3; 8 nucleotides match TRBD1. Germline CDR1 and CDR2: DFQATT and SNEGSKA (reference sequence). This CDR3 has 14 residues. V was clipped by 1 base and J by 2 bases; unmatched bases: 2. The sequenced part of the CDR3 DNA is TGCAGTGCTAGAGGGACAGGGAACACAGATACG. This encodes CSARGTGNTDT. The complete CDR3 reads CSARGTGNTDTQYF.

In its sample, this clone was seen many times. CDR3 sequence: CASSDMRTYNEQFF. CDR3 DNA (partial): TGTGCCAGCAGTGACATGCGGACATACAATGAG. The V and J genes are TRBV6-2 or TRBV6-3 and TRBJ2-1; the D gene is possibly TRBD1 (5 bases). The read halts 3 residues ahead of the CDR3 end, with the missing end drawn from the germline J gene. Germline CDR1 is MNHEY and CDR2 is SVGEGT. The ends were cut back, 5 bases at V and 4 bases at J, with 12 bases in the middle. The CDR3 has 14 residues.

By share, this clone counts as medium-sized. Coverage ceases 3 residues before the CDR3 finishes, and the germline J gene fills in the end. This rearrangement joins TRBV5-1 to TRBJ2-5, with 8 bases that match TRBD2. The J segment lost 5 bases and the V segment lost 0 bases, leaving 9 bases of the junction unmatched. The germline V gene encodes CDR1 SGHRS and CDR2 YFSETQ. CDR3 size: 16 residues. The CDR3 bases that were read are TGCGCCAGCAGCTTGGATAGAGCGGGAGTGGGGGAGACC. Translating it yields CASSLDRAGVGET. The CDR3 in its entirety is CASSLDRAGVGETQYF.

A word on this clone: Just one base apart from a much larger clone, this may be a read error. With the read ending 3 residues before the CDR3 end, the germline J gene is used to fill in that end. V and J are TRBV7-2 and TRBJ2-5; possible D gene TRBD2, 6 bases. This CDR3 region has 12 residues. The V gene lost 1 base and the J gene lost 7 bases, with 7 bases spanning the gap. Germline CDR1 reads SGHTA; CDR2 reads FQGNSA. Here the CDR3 reads CASSLVGGTQYF. The CDR3 DNA, read in part, is TGTGCCAGCAGCTTAGTCGGGGGGACC.

This clone was seen at least ten times. One end of the junction fails to match germline, which may point to a read error. Read sequence stops 3 residues before the CDR3 end, and the germline J gene provides the missing end. This sequence joins TRBV19 and TRBJ2-3; D is unresolved. Germline V gene data show CDR1 as LNHDA and CDR2 as SQIVND (reference sequence). The CDR3 totals 14 residues. The DNA read from the CDR3 is TGTGCCAGTAATCCCCGATCGAGCACGGATACG. Translating it yields CASNPRSSTDT. The CDR3 reads in full as CASNPRSSTDTQYF.

This clone has at least ten counts. The CDR3 end lies 3 residues beyond the end of the read and is filled in from the germline J gene. This chain connects TRBV2 to TRBJ2-4; 7 nucleotides line up with TRBD1. The CDR3 is 14 amino acids. The germline gives CDR1 SNHLY, CDR2 FYNNEI. V lost 7 bases and J lost 8; bases outside the gene matches: 11. CDR3 sequence: CASTQPTGVDIQYF. The part of the CDR3 DNA that was read is TGTGCCAGCACCCAGCCCACAGGGGTAGACATT.

This clone was seen repeatedly, ten times or more. CDR3 region: CASSFSGGGPQHF. Partial CDR3 DNA: TGTGCCAGCAGTTTTTCTGGGGGGGGGCCC. The rearrangement links TRBV12-3 or TRBV12-4 to TRBJ1-5, with D maybe TRBD1 (5 bases). The CDR3 is cut off 3 residues early in the read; its end comes from the germline J gene. With 3 bases removed from V and 9 bases from J, the gap between germline ends came to 12 bases. This CDR3 has 13 amino acids.

Many counts were recorded for this clone. The missing CDR3 end, 3 residues past where the read stops, is filled in from the germline J gene. The rearrangement links TRBV28 to TRBJ1-2, with TRBD1 identical over 9 bases. V dropped 6 bases and J dropped 4; count of bases not matched to a gene: 18. The germline gives CDR1 MDHEN, CDR2 SYDVKM. The CDR3 is 18 residues long. The CDR3 loop is CASSPPGRTGEAPYGYTF. The sequenced CDR3 bases are TGTGCCAGCAGCCCCCCGGGTAGGACAGGGGAAGCCCCCTATGGC.

In regard to this clone: The read ends 3 residues early relative to the CDR3; the germline J gene fills the gap. The chain recombines TRBV18 with TRBJ2-1, with 10 positions matching TRBD2. Germline V gene data show CDR1 as KGHSH and CDR2 as LQKENI. V lost 6 bases to trimming and J lost 8 bases; unmatched junction nucleotides: 7. The CDR3 is 14 amino acids. Here the CDR3 reads CASSPAGGWDEQFF. Incomplete CDR3 DNA: TGTGCCAGCTCCCCAGCGGGAGGGTGGGATGAG.